This record concerns one TCR beta chain sequence. One end of the junction varies from germline; a read error may be responsible. The study recruited people aged roughly 18 to 100 years across about 25 US areas. Participants had their cohort set by participant-reported clinical history. The entry originates in a study of blood T cell repertoires in COVID-19. For the study at large: Samples representing acute and convalescent COVID-19 were sourced from the United States, Italy and Spain.

In the source study's methods: The assay estimated nucleated cells by amplifying reference gene primers. Produced via immunoSEQ multiplex PCR; TCRdb's table is partial and in-frame only. The D gene and trimming were derived from the DNA, and the V and J assignments and clone size from that table. The profile covers approximately 400,000 clones, with roughly 90% appearing a single time and roughly 0.9% taken by the ten largest. The CDR3 sequence is 15 residues long. From germline, CDR1 is SSHAT and CDR2 FNYEAQ (reference sequence). Material: PBMCs or T cells enriched from blood (not recorded which). The sequence came from a woman in her thirties or forties who had been exposed to COVID-19. This chain links TRBV7-7 with TRBJ2-1, with D tentatively TRBD2 (5 bases). The CDR3 coding sequence is TGTGCTAGCAGCTTAGCCCCCGGACTGCACAATGAGCAGTTCTTC. Translated: CASSLAPGLHNEQFF.